The clone carrying this T cell receptor beta chain was counted many times. With a J-beta primer mix and a sample-barcoded 5' primer, a second PCR ran about 6 to 11 cycles. From the 5' RACE reads, TCRdb called clonotypes with MiXCR, one entry per CDR3 protein. The table shows approximately 960,000 distinct CDR3 sequences, with 25% to 30% occurring only once. The V and J ends lost 3 bases and 2 bases respectively, with 8 bases between them. Germline loops: CDR1 SQVTM, CDR2 ANQGSEA. This CDR3 comprises 13 residues. The source of the sample is a study of blood T cells in healthy people across ages. These records were also assigned to another study, of T cells of mothers and their children. That investigation notes: Slightly, though not significantly, more overlap was seen in related than in unrelated mother-child pairs.

The TCR sequence derives from a woman between 40 and 50 years old in good health. V gene TRBV29-1 combines with J gene TRBJ1-5, with D perhaps TRBD1 (5 bases). Sequenced: blood. CDR3 in amino acids: CSVEQGGNQPQHF. The CDR3 DNA follows: TGCAGCGTTGAGCAGGGCGGCAATCAGCCCCAGCATTTT.